The rows below give T cell receptor beta chains drawn from one sample of a study of OX40 agonist ivuxolimab in advanced cancers. Sequencing was performed with immunoSEQ multiplex PCR; in TCRdb, only in-frame clones are kept and a portion is missing. The sample has tens of thousands of clones; approximately 88% are singletons. This specimen consisted of CD4+ or CD8+ T cells sorted from blood, obtained in a trial of the OX40 agonist ivuxolimab. These receptors all come from an adult with an advanced solid tumor such as melanoma, head and neck, liver or kidney cancer. Each CDR3 is given with its conserved first and last residue. Each record gives: J gene, V gene, clone size, D gene, CDR3 DNA, CDR3 protein. The D gene is left open where the match is weak. Clone sizes are given selectively: once, few, many, or a class where the clone is expanded.

J: TRBJ1-2; V: TRBV23-1; size: NA; D: NA; DNA: TGCGCCAGCAGTCAATCGCTACCCCAGGGGTGTCGGTATGGCTACACCTTC; CDR3: CASSQSLPQGCRYGYTF
J: TRBJ2-3; V: TRBV27; size: NA; D: TRBD2; DNA: TGTGCCAGCAGTTTAGCGGGAGTCCCAGATACGCAGTATTTT; CDR3: CASSLAGVPDTQYF
J: TRBJ2-7; V: TRBV28; size: NA; D: TRBD2; DNA: TGTGCCAGCTCCCAAGCGGGAGGGCCCTACGAGCAGTACTTC; CDR3: CASSQAGGPYEQYF
J: TRBJ2-1; V: TRBV7-3; size: NA; D: NA; DNA: TGTGCCAGCAGCCCACTAGCCACCTCCTACAATGAGCAGTTCTTC; CDR3: CASSPLATSYNEQFF
J: TRBJ2-7; V: TRBV18; size: NA; D: NA; DNA: TGTGCCAGCTCACCACGGTTCTCTGGGACTGAATACGAGCAGTACTTC; CDR3: CASSPRFSGTEYEQYF
J: TRBJ2-1; V: TRBV7-9; size: NA; D: TRBD2; DNA: TGTGCCAGCAGCTTAAACCAGCGGGGTTACAATGAGCAGTTCTTC; CDR3: CASSLNQRGYNEQFF
J: TRBJ1-4; V: TRBV30; size: few; D: TRBD1; DNA: TGTGCCTGGAGGAAGGGGACAGGGGGCCAAAAACTGTTTTTT; CDR3: CAWRKGTGGQKLFF
J: TRBJ2-2; V: TRBV9; size: NA; D: TRBD2; DNA: TGTGCCAGCAGCGTAGAGCGGGACCAGCTGAACACCGGGGAGCTGTTTTTT; CDR3: CASSVERDQLNTGELFF
J: TRBJ1-4; V: TRBV11-2; size: NA; D: NA; DNA: TGTGCCAGCAGCTTATTTTCCCTTAATTGGGATGAAAAACTGTTTTTT; CDR3: CASSLFSLNWDEKLFF
J: TRBJ2-6; V: TRBV9; size: NA; D: NA; DNA: TGTGCCAGCAGCGCGGGCTCTGGGGCCAACGTCCTGACTTTC; CDR3: CASSAGSGANVLTF
J: TRBJ2-7; V: TRBV10-3; size: NA; D: NA; DNA: TGTGCCATCAGTTTGGACCCGAGCAACAGGGTCGGGGTCGAGCAGTACTTC; CDR3: CAISLDPSNRVGVEQYF
J: TRBJ2-1; V: TRBV7-8; size: once; D: NA; DNA: TGTGCCAGCAGCTCCCAACGGGGGGCCCTGGGAAATGAGCAGTTCTTC; CDR3: CASSSQRGALGNEQFF
J: TRBJ2-2; V: TRBV29-1; size: once; D: TRBD1; DNA: TGCAGCGCTACCGGGACAGGGCGCACCGGGGAGCTGTTTTTT; CDR3: CSATGTGRTGELFF
J: TRBJ2-2; V: TRBV7-3; size: NA; D: TRBD2; DNA: TGTGCCAGCTCGGCGGGAGTCACCGGGGAGCTGTTTTTT; CDR3: CASSAGVTGELFF
J: TRBJ2-5; V: TRBV25-1; size: few; D: NA; DNA: TGTGCCAGCAGTGATGTTACAGGGACCCAGTACTTC; CDR3: CASSDVTGTQYF
J: TRBJ1-2; V: TRBV6-6; size: NA; D: TRBD1; DNA: TGTGCCAGCAGTGGGACAGGGGGGTATGGCTACACCTTC; CDR3: CASSGTGGYGYTF
J: TRBJ1-2; V: TRBV9; size: NA; D: NA; DNA: TGTGCCAGCAGCCAATGGGCTGGCTACACCTTC; CDR3: CASSQWAGYTF
J: TRBJ2-5; V: TRBV13; size: NA; D: TRBD2; DNA: TGTGCCAGCAGCCCTAGCGGGGACCAAGAGACCCAGTACTTC; CDR3: CASSPSGDQETQYF
J: TRBJ2-7; V: TRBV2; size: NA; D: TRBD2; DNA: TGTGCCAGCAGTGAGGGGGGGACTAGCGTTACCTACGAGCAGTACTTC; CDR3: CASSEGGTSVTYEQYF
J: TRBJ2-7; V: TRBV29-1; size: once; D: NA; DNA: TGCAGCGTTGAGGGGCCCCTCTACGAGCAGTACTTC; CDR3: CSVEGPLYEQYF
J: TRBJ2-1; V: TRBV5-1; size: NA; D: TRBD1; DNA: TGCGCCAGCAGGTTGCCGAAGGGACAGGGGGGCGATGAGCAGTTCTTC; CDR3: CASRLPKGQGGDEQFF
J: TRBJ2-7; V: TRBV5-6; size: NA; D: NA; DNA: TGTGCCAGCAGCTTGCCGGGGGGCGCGTTCTACGAGCAGTACTTC; CDR3: CASSLPGGAFYEQYF
J: TRBJ2-3; V: TRBV18; size: NA; D: NA; DNA: TGTGCCAGCTCGCAGGGTGATCTACGGGCAGATACGCAGTATTTT; CDR3: CASSQGDLRADTQYF
J: TRBJ2-1; V: TRBV7-9; size: NA; D: TRBD2; DNA: TGTGCCAGCAGCCCCGAAGGGCGGGAGAGTGTGTTCTTC; CDR3: CASSPEGRESVFF
J: TRBJ2-7; V: TRBV7-9; size: NA; D: NA; DNA: TGTGCCAGCAGCTTACCTGGGACCGGTGACTACGAGCAGTACTTC; CDR3: CASSLPGTGDYEQYF
J: TRBJ2-7; V: TRBV7-2; size: NA; D: TRBD1; DNA: TGTGCCAGCAGCTCCGGGACAGGGAACTACGAGCAGTACTTC; CDR3: CASSSGTGNYEQYF
J: TRBJ2-5; V: TRBV9; size: NA; D: NA; DNA: TGTGCCAGCAGCCCCTATTCTGCGGAAGAGACCCAGTACTTC; CDR3: CASSPYSAEETQYF
J: TRBJ1-1; V: TRBV5-8; size: NA; D: NA; DNA: TGTGCCAGCAGCTTGCAAGGCTTTGTACGTGAAGCTTTCTTT; CDR3: CASSLQGFVREAFF
J: TRBJ2-1; V: TRBV9; size: NA; D: TRBD2; DNA: TGTGCCAGCAGCGTAGACAGTAGCGGGAGAACTCACTCCTACAATGAGCAGTTCTTC; CDR3: CASSVDSSGRTHSYNEQFF
J: TRBJ1-1; V: TRBV10-3; size: NA; D: TRBD1; DNA: TGTGCCACCGAGGGGACAGCCCCCACTGAAGCTTTCTTT; CDR3: CATEGTAPTEAFF
J: TRBJ2-3; V: TRBV7-9; size: NA; D: TRBD2; DNA: TGTGCCAGCAGCCACAGACTAGCGGGAGGCGCAGATACGCAGTATTTT; CDR3: CASSHRLAGGADTQYF
J: TRBJ2-3; V: TRBV6-9; size: few; D: NA; DNA: TGTGCCAGCAGATCTAGCGACCAGAAGGGTGGCACAGATACGCAGTATTTT; CDR3: CASRSSDQKGGTDTQYF
J: TRBJ2-7; V: TRBV29-1; size: NA; D: TRBD1; DNA: TGCAGCGTTGTTGACAGGGGGACCTACGAGCAGTACTTC; CDR3: CSVVDRGTYEQYF
J: TRBJ2-3; V: TRBV11-2; size: NA; D: TRBD1; DNA: TGTGCCAGCAGCTCACAGGGGGCCACAGATACGCAGTATTTT; CDR3: CASSSQGATDTQYF
J: TRBJ2-7; V: TRBV19; size: NA; D: NA; DNA: TGTGCCAGTAGTATCGGGGGAGGCTACGAGCAGTACTTC; CDR3: CASSIGGGYEQYF
J: TRBJ2-5; V: TRBV25-1; size: NA; D: NA; DNA: TGTGCCAGCAGTGAAAAAGTGGTCACGGCGGAGACCCAGTACTTC; CDR3: CASSEKVVTAETQYF
J: TRBJ1-1; V: TRBV30; size: NA; D: NA; DNA: TGTGCCTGGGTCCCGATAATGAACACTGAAGCTTTCTTT; CDR3: CAWVPIMNTEAFF
J: TRBJ2-7; V: TRBV15; size: NA; D: NA; DNA: TGTGCCACCAGCAGAGAACAGGCGAGCGGATACGAGCAGTACTTC; CDR3: CATSREQASGYEQYF
J: TRBJ1-3; V: TRBV28; size: NA; D: NA; DNA: TGTGCCAGCAGTCGACCGACTCTCCCCGACTCTGGAAACACCATATATTTT; CDR3: CASSRPTLPDSGNTIYF
J: TRBJ1-1; V: TRBV4-1; size: once; D: NA; DNA: TGCGCCAGCAGCCAAGTAAACACTGAAGCTTTCTTT; CDR3: CASSQVNTEAFF
J: TRBJ2-7; V: TRBV10-3; size: NA; D: NA; DNA: TGTGCCATCAGTGAGAAACAGGGAGCCTACGAGCAGTACTTC; CDR3: CAISEKQGAYEQYF
J: TRBJ2-1; V: TRBV7-8; size: NA; D: TRBD2; DNA: TGTGCCAGCAGCTTAGAGTGGACTAGCGGGAGTTTTGCTGAGCAGTTCTTC; CDR3: CASSLEWTSGSFAEQFF
J: TRBJ2-7; V: TRBV27; size: NA; D: NA; DNA: TGTGCCAGCAGTTTGAAAGCAGGAAAATACGAGCAGTACTTC; CDR3: CASSLKAGKYEQYF
J: TRBJ2-5; V: TRBV7-9; size: NA; D: NA; DNA: TGTGCCAGCAGCACTATGGGCGGGGAGCAGTACGAGACCCAGTACTTC; CDR3: CASSTMGGEQYETQYF
J: TRBJ2-7; V: TRBV19; size: NA; D: NA; DNA: TGTGCCAGTAGTAACCAAGGACCGGTCTACGAGCAGTACTTC; CDR3: CASSNQGPVYEQYF
J: TRBJ2-2; V: TRBV6-4; size: NA; D: TRBD1; DNA: TGTGCCAGCAGTGACTCACAGGGGCAGTACACCGGGGAGCTGTTTTTT; CDR3: CASSDSQGQYTGELFF
J: TRBJ1-1; V: TRBV6-1; size: NA; D: NA; DNA: TGTGCCAGCAGTCTTAAAGGGCACACTGAAGCTTTCTTT; CDR3: CASSLKGHTEAFF
J: TRBJ2-7; V: TRBV5-5; size: NA; D: NA; DNA: TGTGCCAGCAGCTTCCTCGGACGTAACGAGCAGTACTTC; CDR3: CASSFLGRNEQYF
J: TRBJ2-7; V: TRBV30; size: NA; D: NA; DNA: TGTGCCTGGAGCGCGGGATCGCCGGACGAGCAGTACTTC; CDR3: CAWSAGSPDEQYF